This T cell receptor beta chain came from a study of T-cell reconstitution after alpha-beta-depleted transplantation in children. Whole-study findings and limits: Approximately two months post-transplant, alpha-beta T cells reportedly originated from several hundred expanded graft clones. The high TCRbeta diversity at day 60 in some patients came from surviving recipient T cells and thymic progenitors. One year after transplant, T-cell counts and diversity came mostly from newly produced T cells.

In the case of this clonotype: Its antigen is not identified.

CDR1 and CDR2 (germline): SGHVS, FNYEAQ. The CDR3 is 14 amino acids. The V end lost 3 bases, the J end lost 1 base, and 10 bases lay between the germline ends. The library targeted TCRbeta and was prepared with unique molecular identifiers. One entry per CDR3 protein results from TCRdb running MiXCR on the PCR reads. The profile covers approximately 430,000 distinct CDR3 sequences, with around 16% appearing a single time and 25% to 30% taken by the ten largest. V and J are TRBV7-6 and TRBJ2-7; no reliable D call. This receptor was identified in a boy under three years old who had a stem cell transplant for Wiskott-Aldrich syndrome, so the T cells may come from the graft donor. The source material was PBMCs, mostly from graft donor cells, sampled 360 days after TCRalphabeta/CD19-depleted stem cell transplant. DNA for the CDR3: TGTGCCAGCAGCTTGGACCTAGAATCCTACGAGCAGTACTTC. Protein sequence: CASSLDLESYEQYF.